This is a list of T cell receptor beta chains from one sample in a study of cytomegalovirus exposure and HLA in healthy donors. Clones were sequenced by immunoSEQ multiplex PCR, and TCRdb holds only the in-frame ones, with some missing. The table lists 150,000 to 200,000 clones, around 81% of them singletons. The sequencing sample was made of PBMCs. The origin of the receptors is a young woman in good health and CMV-seropositive. Each CDR3 is given with its conserved first and last residue. The order of the fields is clone size, D gene, V gene, J gene, CDR3 DNA, CDR3 protein. D genes are given only for firm matches. The listing skips clone size in some rows; elsewhere it reads once, few, many or a size class.

NA	TRBD1	TRBV15	TRBJ1-5	TGTGCCACCAGCAGTGAGACAGGGGGCTATCAGCCCCAGCATTTT	CATSSETGGYQPQHF
NA	TRBD2	TRBV9	TRBJ2-3	TGTGCCAGCAGCGCTACGACTAGCGCTACGGGTACGCAGTATTTT	CASSATTSATGTQYF
NA	TRBD1	TRBV6-6	TRBJ1-2	TGTGCCAGCAGAGTGACAGGGGGTTATGGCTACACCTTC	CASRVTGGYGYTF
few	TRBD1	TRBV7-9	TRBJ1-5	TGTGCCAGCAGCCCAGCCGGGACAGGGAATCAGCCCCAGCATTTT	CASSPAGTGNQPQHF
NA	TRBD2	TRBV5-4	TRBJ2-7	TGTGCCAGCAGCTTTGGAAGCGGGGTCTCCTACGAGCAGTACTTC	CASSFGSGVSYEQYF
NA	NA	TRBV30	TRBJ1-1	TGTGCCTGGAGTGACCATCCGGGACAGAACACTGAAGCTTTCTTT	CAWSDHPGQNTEAFF
NA	NA	TRBV11-3	TRBJ1-1	TGTGCCAGCAGCTTACGCGGGTATGAAGCTTTCTTT	CASSLRGYEAFF
NA	NA	TRBV5-4	TRBJ1-1	TGTGCCAGCGAAGGTAGGGGGAAGGGCACTGAAGCTTTCTTT	CASEGRGKGTEAFF
once	TRBD1	TRBV10-2	TRBJ2-5	TGCGCCAGCAGTGAGAGGGACAGCTCACAAGAGACCCAGTACTTC	CASSERDSSQETQYF
few	NA	TRBV7-2	TRBJ1-1	TGTGCCAGCAGCCAATGGGTAAGGGGCTGGAACACTGAAGCTTTCTTT	CASSQWVRGWNTEAFF
NA	NA	TRBV7-9	TRBJ2-3	TGTGCCAGCAGCCCTTCGGCAGATACGCAGTATTTT	CASSPSADTQYF
few	NA	TRBV6-6	TRBJ1-1	TGTGCCAGCAGTTACCCTCGGAACACTGAAGCTTTCTTT	CASSYPRNTEAFF
NA	TRBD2	TRBV27	TRBJ2-4	TGTGCCAGCAGTTTATGGCCTAGCGGGGAGGTGAGGAACATTCAGTACTTC	CASSLWPSGEVRNIQYF
NA	NA	TRBV5-1	TRBJ1-2	TGCGCCAGCTCAGTGGACAGTTCCTATGGCTACACCTTC	CASSVDSSYGYTF
few	NA	TRBV10-3	TRBJ1-2	TGTGCCATCAGTGAAAGAGGGAGGGACTATGGCTACACCTTC	CAISERGRDYGYTF
NA	NA	TRBV19	TRBJ2-5	TGTGCCAGTAGTATCACTACACAAGAGACCCAGTACTTC	CASSITTQETQYF